The entry that follows covers one T cell receptor (beta chain) sequence. These data come from a study of blood T cell repertoires in COVID-19. Study overall: PBMCs, B-cell-depleted T cells, or T cells provided the cDNA or gDNA that made up the material.

V lost 0 bases to trimming and J lost 1 base, with 7 bases between them. The germline V gene has CDR1 GTSNPN and CDR2 SVGIG (reference sequence). This CDR3 has 14 amino acids. Data came from immunoSEQ multiplex PCR; TCRdb stores just in-frame clones and leaves some out. The sample has roughly 410,000 clones, roughly 86% seen once. Seattle patient enrollment occurred during active infection, with longitudinal follow-up thereafter. The sequencing input was peripheral blood. This TCR was sampled from a woman aged 55-69 years with COVID-19, enrolled during active disease. The rearrangement joins TRBV30 to TRBJ1-5; D gene uncertain. CDR3 amino acids: CAWSVAGSNQPQHF. CDR3 DNA: TGTGCCTGGAGTGTTGCCGGGAGCAATCAGCCCCAGCATTTT.